A single sample gave rise to the 13 T cell receptor beta chains below, sequenced in a study of shared clonotypes between healthy human individuals. This table comes from immunoSEQ multiplex PCR, and its TCRdb copy is limited to in-frame clones, with some not included. The data show approximately 530,000 clones, around 96% seen once. The source material was naive CD4+ T cells sorted from blood. Described subset: CD45RA+ positively selected. The receptors were sampled from a woman aged 25 to 39 in good health.

V is TRBV18 and J is TRBJ2-1, with D perhaps TRBD1 (5 bases). Trimming removed 5 bases at V and 6 bases at J, with 11 bases between. Germline CDR1 KGHSH, CDR2 LQKENI. This CDR3 comprises 13 residues. The CDR3 protein is CASSRGYGNEQFF. The DNA of the CDR3 is TGTGCCAGCTCAAGGGGATACGGCAATGAGCAGTTCTTC. Full variable domain (rest looked up from reference TRBV18 and TRBJ2-1): NAGVMQNPRHLVRRRGQEARLRCSPMKGHSHVYWYRQLPEEGLKFMVYLQKENIIDESGMPKERFSAEFPKEGPSILRIQQVVRGDSAAYFCASSRGYGNEQFFGPGTRLTVL.

The chain employs TRBV4-1 and TRBJ2-5; D ambiguous. Germline CDR1 and CDR2: MGHRA and YSYEKL. The CDR3 is 11 residues long. V gave up 4 bases and J gave up 13 bases, with 13 bases separating them. The CDR3 nucleotides read TGCGCCAGCAGCCCGACGTGGGATCTGTACTTC. Amino acid sequence: CASSPTWDLYF.

This clone has more than one count but fewer than ten. The chain has TRBV28 and TRBJ1-5; D remains ambiguous. Trimming shortened V by 8 bases and J by 4 bases, and 18 bases separated the two germline ends. Germline CDR1 is MDHEN and CDR2 is SYDVKM. The CDR3 extends over 15 amino acids. The CDR3 spells CASPPSGTANQPQHF. The DNA of the CDR3 is TGTGCCAGCCCCCCCTCGGGAACAGCTAATCAGCCCCAGCATTTT.

The chain links TRBV5-1 to TRBJ2-7; D is ambiguous. Trimming took off 0 bases at V and 4 bases at J, with 14 bases between the two ends. The CDR3 sequence is 15 residues long. CDR1 SGHRS and CDR2 YFSETQ come from the germline V gene. The CDR3 nucleotides are TGCGCCAGCAGCTTGGGGTTTGGGGTGAAGTACGAGCAGTACTTC. Its translation is CASSLGFGVKYEQYF.

The V call is TRBV9, the J call TRBJ2-6; possibly TRBD2 for D (5 bases). This CDR3 has 17 residues. With 4 bases removed from V and 2 bases from J, the gap between germline ends came to 16 bases. The germline V gene encodes CDR1 SGDLS and CDR2 YYNGEE. CDR3 sequence: CASSFRIRGAGANVLTF. Written as DNA, the CDR3 is TGTGCCAGCAGCTTCCGTATTCGGGGAGCTGGGGCCAACGTCCTGACTTTC.

Details on this clone: This sample includes further DNA sequences coding for the same CDR3. This rearrangement joins TRBV5-1 to TRBJ2-1; either TRBD1 or TRBD2 may fit D (5 bases each). The CDR3 has 12 residues. Per the germline V gene, CDR1 is SGHRS and CDR2 is YFSETQ. V dropped 0 bases and J dropped 13 bases, with 11 bases sitting between them. CDR3 sequence: CASSLEVGEQFF. CDR3 sequence (DNA): TGCGCCAGCAGCTTGGAGGTGGGGGAACAGTTCTTC.

V gene TRBV28 combines with J gene TRBJ2-3; 10 bases fit TRBD2. The CDR3 has 18 residues. In germline, CDR1 is MDHEN, CDR2 SYDVKM. The trim removed 3 bases at V and 1 base at J, leaving 10 bases unmatched. The DNA of the CDR3 is TGTGCCAGCAGTTTTGGTTCGAGCGGGGGGGTCGGCACAGATACGCAGTATTTT. Protein product: CASSFGSSGGVGTDTQYF.

J is TRBJ2-5 and V is TRBV11-2; the match to TRBD2 covers 10 bases. The better agreement between TRBJ2-7 and the DNA end casts doubt on the J call. Germline V gene sequence: CDR1 SGHAT, CDR2 FQNNGV. This CDR3 spans 15 amino acids. CDR3 amino acids: CASSLGLAGVYEQYF. The CDR3 bases are TGTGCCAGCAGCTTAGGTCTAGCGGGAGTGTACGAGCAGTACTTC.

In regard to this clone: Other DNA sequences in the sample encode the same CDR3. The V and J genes are TRBV7-2 and TRBJ1-3; D is undetermined. Trimming stripped 1 base from V and 2 bases from J, with 6 bases between. CDR3 length: 14 amino acids. Germline CDR1 SGHTA, CDR2 FQGNSA. The CDR3 coding sequence is TGTGCCAGCAGCTTAGGGAGGGCTGGAAACACCATATATTTT. Amino acid sequence: CASSLGRAGNTIYF.

The chain is built from TRBV9 and TRBJ1-6; 9 nucleotides line up with TRBD1. Unmatched junction bases numbered 1, after V lost 0 bases and J lost 6 bases. CDR3 length: 15 residues. CDR1 is SGDLS, CDR2 YYNGEE, per germline. CDR3 nucleotides: TGTGCCAGCAGCGTAGCGACAGGGGGTAATTCACCCCTCCACTTT. Its translation is CASSVATGGNSPLHF.

The chain uses TRBV19 and TRBJ2-5, with D possibly being TRBD2 (6 bases). The J call is uncertain, as TRBJ2-7 better fits the DNA end. CDR3 length: 14 amino acids. In germline, CDR1 is LNHDA, CDR2 SQIVND (reference sequence). The CDR3 nucleotides read TGTGCCAGTAGTATGCCGGGACTCCACTACGAGCAGTACTTC. Translated, it gives CASSMPGLHYEQYF.

Comment on this clone: The same CDR3 can be traced to other DNA sequences in this sample. This sequence joins TRBV6-6 and TRBJ2-7; D is unresolved. CDR1 MNHNY and CDR2 SVGAGI come from the germline V gene (reference sequence). The CDR3 contains 11 residues. V lost 4 bases and J lost 4, with 5 bases in between. CDR3 sequence reads: CASSSTYEQYF. Written as DNA, the CDR3 is TGTGCCAGCAGTTCCACATACGAGCAGTACTTC.

The rearrangement links TRBV28 to TRBJ2-7; no reliable D call. This CDR3 comprises 14 residues. Germline V gene data show CDR1 as MDHEN and CDR2 as SYDVKM. Trimming took off 6 bases at V and 3 bases at J, with 15 bases between the two ends. The CDR3 bases are TGTGCCAGCAGAATGGGCACCAATGTCTACGAGCAGTACTTC. Translated, it gives CASRMGTNVYEQYF.